This T cell receptor (beta chain) was retrieved from a study of blood T cells in healthy people across ages. Germline CDR1 reads SGHTA; CDR2 reads FQGNSA. The V gene lost 1 base and the J gene lost 2 bases, with 11 bases spanning the gap. The CDR3 spans 15 residues. About this clonotype: The target antigen is unknown.

Next came a second PCR, run for about 6 to 11 cycles, which used a sample-barcoded 5' primer along with a J-beta primer mix. TCRdb re-derived calls from the 5' RACE reads in MiXCR, one entry per CDR3 protein. The table has about 600,000 distinct CDR3 sequences, more than 45% seen once; the top ten hold 20% to 25%. Study-level points and caveats: Observed TCR beta diversity showed a strong correlation with the percentage of naive T cells as measured by flow cytometry.

Sequences were obtained from blood. The gene calls are TRBV7-2 and TRBJ2-5; no clear D. The sequence came from an older man in good health. The CDR3 spells CASSLGAGVQETQYF. CDR3 coding DNA: TGTGCCAGCAGCTTAGGAGCCGGCGTTCAAGAGACCCAGTACTTC.